This TCR beta chain is from a study of PD-L1 blockade in urothelial cancer. Time point: pretreatment peripheral blood. Patients in the study were battling locally advanced or metastatic urothelial carcinoma. The method was immunoSEQ multiplex PCR; TCRdb's version includes in-frame clones alone and lacks a portion of them. The data contain approximately 67,000 clones, roughly 86% of them singletons. This CDR3 spans 16 amino acids. Trimming cost V 0 bases and J 4 bases; bases outside gene matches: 5. The germline gives CDR1 SGHNT, CDR2 YENEEA. This clone was seen only a few times. The chain has TRBV11-3 and TRBJ1-4, with 7 bases that match TRBD1. The TCR originated in a man between 60 and 75 years old with urothelial cancer. This specimen was PBMCs, taken around atezolizumab (anti-PD-L1) treatment. The DNA of the CDR3 is TGTGCCAGCAGCTTAGAAGGGACAGCCGATAATGAAAAACTGTTTTTT. It encodes CASSLEGTADNEKLFF.